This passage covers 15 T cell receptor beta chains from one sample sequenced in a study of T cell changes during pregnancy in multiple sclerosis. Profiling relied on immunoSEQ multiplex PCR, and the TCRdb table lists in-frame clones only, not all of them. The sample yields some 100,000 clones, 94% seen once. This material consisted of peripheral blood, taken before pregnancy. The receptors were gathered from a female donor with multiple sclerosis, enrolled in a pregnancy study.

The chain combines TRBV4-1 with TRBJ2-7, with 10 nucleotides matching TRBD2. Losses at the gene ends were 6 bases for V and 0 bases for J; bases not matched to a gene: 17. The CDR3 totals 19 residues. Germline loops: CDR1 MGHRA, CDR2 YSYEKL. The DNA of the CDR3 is TGCGCCAGCAGAGAAACCCCCCTAGCGGGAGCTGGGAGCTCCTACGAGCAGTACTTC. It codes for CASRETPLAGAGSSYEQYF.

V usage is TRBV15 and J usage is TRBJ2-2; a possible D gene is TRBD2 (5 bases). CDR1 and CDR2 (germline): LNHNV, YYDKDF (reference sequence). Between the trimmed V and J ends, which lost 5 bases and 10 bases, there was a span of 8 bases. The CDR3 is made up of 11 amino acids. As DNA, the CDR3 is TGTGCCACCAGCGAGCGGCTGGAGCTGTTTTTT. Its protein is CATSERLELFF.

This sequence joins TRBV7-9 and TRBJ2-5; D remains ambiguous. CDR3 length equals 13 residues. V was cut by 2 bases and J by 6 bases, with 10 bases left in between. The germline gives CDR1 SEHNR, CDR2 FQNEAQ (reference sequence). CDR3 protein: CASSLSLMKTQYF. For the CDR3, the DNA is TGTGCCAGCAGCTTAAGCTTGATGAAGACCCAGTACTTC. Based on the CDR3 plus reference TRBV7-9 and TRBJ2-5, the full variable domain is DTGVSQNPRHKITKRGQNVTFRCDPISEHNRLYWYRQTLGQGPEFLTYFQNEAQLEKSRLLSDRFSAERPKGSFSTLEIQRTEQGDSAMYLCASSLSLMKTQYFGPGTRLLVL.

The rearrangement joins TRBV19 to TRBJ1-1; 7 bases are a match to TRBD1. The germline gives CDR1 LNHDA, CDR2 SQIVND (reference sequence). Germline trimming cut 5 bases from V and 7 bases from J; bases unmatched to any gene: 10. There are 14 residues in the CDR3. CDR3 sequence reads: CASSGNRGFIEAFF. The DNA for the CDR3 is TGTGCCAGTAGTGGCAACAGGGGATTCATTGAAGCTTTCTTT.

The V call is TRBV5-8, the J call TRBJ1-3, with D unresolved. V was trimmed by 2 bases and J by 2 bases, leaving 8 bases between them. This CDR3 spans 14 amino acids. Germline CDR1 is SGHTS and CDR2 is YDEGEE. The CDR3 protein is CASSLLTAGNTIYF. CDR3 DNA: TGTGCCAGCAGCTTATTAACAGCTGGAAACACCATATATTTT.

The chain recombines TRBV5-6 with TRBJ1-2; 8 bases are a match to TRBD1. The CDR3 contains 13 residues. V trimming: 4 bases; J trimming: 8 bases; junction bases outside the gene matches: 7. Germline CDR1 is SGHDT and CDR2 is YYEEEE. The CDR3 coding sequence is TGTGCCAGCAGCGGCAGGGGGCGCCGGGGCTACACCTTC. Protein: CASSGRGRRGYTF. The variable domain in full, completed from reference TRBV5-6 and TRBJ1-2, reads DAGVTQSPTHLIKTRGQQVTLRCSPKSGHDTVSWYQQALGQGPQFIFQYYEEEERQRGNFPDRFSGHQFPNYSSELNVNALLLGDSALYLCASSGRGRRGYTFGSGTRLTVV.

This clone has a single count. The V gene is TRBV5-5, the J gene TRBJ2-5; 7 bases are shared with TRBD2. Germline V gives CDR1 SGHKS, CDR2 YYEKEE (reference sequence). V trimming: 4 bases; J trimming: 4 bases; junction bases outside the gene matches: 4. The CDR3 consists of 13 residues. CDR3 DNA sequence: TGTGCCAGCAGCGGGGGGAGGGGAGAGACCCAGTACTTC. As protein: CASSGGRGETQYF.

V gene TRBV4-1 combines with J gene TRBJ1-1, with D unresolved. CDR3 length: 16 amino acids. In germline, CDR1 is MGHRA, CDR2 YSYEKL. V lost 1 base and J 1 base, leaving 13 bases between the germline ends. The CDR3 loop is CASSQGSSGPNTEAFF. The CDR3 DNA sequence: TGCGCCAGCAGCCAAGGTAGTAGCGGCCCGAACACTGAAGCTTTCTTT.

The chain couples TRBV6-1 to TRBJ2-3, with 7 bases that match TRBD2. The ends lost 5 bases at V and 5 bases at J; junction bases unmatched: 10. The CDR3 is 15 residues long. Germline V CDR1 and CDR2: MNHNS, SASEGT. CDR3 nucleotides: TGTGCCAGCAGTTTGGTGGCGGGAGTGAGAGATACGCAGTATTTT. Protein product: CASSLVAGVRDTQYF.

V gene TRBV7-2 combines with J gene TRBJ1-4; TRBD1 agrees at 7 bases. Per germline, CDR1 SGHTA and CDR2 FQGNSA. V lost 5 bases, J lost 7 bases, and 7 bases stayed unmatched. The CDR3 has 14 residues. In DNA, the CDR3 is TGTGCCAGCAGCCGAGACAGGGATGGTGAAAAACTGTTTTTT. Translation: CASSRDRDGEKLFF.

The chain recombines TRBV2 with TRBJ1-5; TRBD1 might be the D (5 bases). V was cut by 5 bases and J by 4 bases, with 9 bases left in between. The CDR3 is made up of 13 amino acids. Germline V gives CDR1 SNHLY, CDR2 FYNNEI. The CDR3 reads CASSWAGNQPQHF. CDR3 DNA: TGTGCCAGCAGTTGGGCAGGGAATCAGCCCCAGCATTTT.

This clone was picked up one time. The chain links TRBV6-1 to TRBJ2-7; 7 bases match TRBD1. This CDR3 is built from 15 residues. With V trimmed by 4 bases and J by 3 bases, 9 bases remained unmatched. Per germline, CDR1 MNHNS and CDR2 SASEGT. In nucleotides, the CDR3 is TGTGCCAGCAGTGCACAGGGGTTTAATTTCTACGAGCAGTACTTC. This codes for CASSAQGFNFYEQYF.

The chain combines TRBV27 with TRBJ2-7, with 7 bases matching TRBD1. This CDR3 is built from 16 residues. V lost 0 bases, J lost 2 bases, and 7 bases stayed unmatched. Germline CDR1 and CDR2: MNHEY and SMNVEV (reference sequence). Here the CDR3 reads CASSLSPQGTAYEQYF. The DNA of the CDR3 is TGTGCCAGCAGTTTATCGCCACAGGGGACGGCCTACGAGCAGTACTTC.

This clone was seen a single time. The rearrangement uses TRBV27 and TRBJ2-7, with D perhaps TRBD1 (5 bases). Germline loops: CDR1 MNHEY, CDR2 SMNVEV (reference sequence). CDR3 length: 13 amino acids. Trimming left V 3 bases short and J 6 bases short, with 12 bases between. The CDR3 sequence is CASSFLGQREQYF. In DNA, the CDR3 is TGTGCCAGCAGTTTTTTAGGACAACGCGAGCAGTACTTC.

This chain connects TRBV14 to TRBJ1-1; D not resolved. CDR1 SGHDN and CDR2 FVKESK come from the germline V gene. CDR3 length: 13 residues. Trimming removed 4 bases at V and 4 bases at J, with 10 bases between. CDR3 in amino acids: CASSLALSTEAFF. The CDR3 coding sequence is TGTGCCAGCAGCCTAGCCTTGAGCACTGAAGCTTTCTTT.